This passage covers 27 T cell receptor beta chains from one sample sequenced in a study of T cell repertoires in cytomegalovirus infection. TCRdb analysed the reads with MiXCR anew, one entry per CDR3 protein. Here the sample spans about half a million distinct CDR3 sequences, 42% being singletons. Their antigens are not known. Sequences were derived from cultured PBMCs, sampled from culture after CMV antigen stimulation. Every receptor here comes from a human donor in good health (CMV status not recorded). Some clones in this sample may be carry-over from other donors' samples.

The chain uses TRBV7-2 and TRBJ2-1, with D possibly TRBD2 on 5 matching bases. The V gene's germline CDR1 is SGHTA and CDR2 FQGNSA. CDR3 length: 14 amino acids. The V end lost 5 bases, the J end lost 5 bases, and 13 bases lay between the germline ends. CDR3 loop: CASSLTRGNNEQFF. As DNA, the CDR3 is TGTGCCAGCAGCCTTACCCGGGGTAACAATGAGCAGTTCTTC.

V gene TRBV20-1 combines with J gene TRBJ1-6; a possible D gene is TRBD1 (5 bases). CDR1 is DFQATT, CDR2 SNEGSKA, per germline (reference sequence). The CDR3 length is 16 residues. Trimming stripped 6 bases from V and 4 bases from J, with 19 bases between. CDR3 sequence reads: CSARDGEKEYNSPLHF. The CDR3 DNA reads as TGCAGTGCGCGGGACGGAGAAAAAGAATATAATTCACCCCTCCACTTT.

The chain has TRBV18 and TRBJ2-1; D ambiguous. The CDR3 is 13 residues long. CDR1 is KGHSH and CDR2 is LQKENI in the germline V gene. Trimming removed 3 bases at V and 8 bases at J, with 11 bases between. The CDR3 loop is CASSPPVGDEQFF. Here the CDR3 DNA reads TGTGCCAGCTCACCCCCGGTTGGTGATGAGCAGTTCTTC.

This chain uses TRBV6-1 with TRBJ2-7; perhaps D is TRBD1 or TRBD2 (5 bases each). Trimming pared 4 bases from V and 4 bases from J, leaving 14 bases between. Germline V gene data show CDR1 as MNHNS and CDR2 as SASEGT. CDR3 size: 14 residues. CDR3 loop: CASSGDPRGYEQYF. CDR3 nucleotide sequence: TGTGCCAGCAGTGGGGACCCTAGAGGTTACGAGCAGTACTTC.

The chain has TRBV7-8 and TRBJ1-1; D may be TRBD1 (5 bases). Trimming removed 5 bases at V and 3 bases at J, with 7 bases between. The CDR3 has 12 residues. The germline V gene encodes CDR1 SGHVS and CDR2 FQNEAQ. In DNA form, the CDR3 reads TGTGCCAGCAGCCAAGGGGACACTGAAGCTTTCTTT. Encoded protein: CASSQGDTEAFF.

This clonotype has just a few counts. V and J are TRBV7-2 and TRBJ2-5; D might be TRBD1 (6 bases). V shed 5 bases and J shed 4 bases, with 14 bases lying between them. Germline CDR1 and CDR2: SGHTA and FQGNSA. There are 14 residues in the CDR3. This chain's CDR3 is CASSPRTARETQYF. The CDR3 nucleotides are TGTGCCAGCAGCCCGAGGACAGCTAGAGAGACCCAGTACTTC.

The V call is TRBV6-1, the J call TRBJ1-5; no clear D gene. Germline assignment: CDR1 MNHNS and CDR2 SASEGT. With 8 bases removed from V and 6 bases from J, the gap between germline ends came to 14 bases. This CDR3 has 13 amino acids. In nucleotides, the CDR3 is TGTGCCAGCTTCGAACACGTCCCTCAGCCCCAGCATTTT. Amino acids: CASFEHVPQPQHF.

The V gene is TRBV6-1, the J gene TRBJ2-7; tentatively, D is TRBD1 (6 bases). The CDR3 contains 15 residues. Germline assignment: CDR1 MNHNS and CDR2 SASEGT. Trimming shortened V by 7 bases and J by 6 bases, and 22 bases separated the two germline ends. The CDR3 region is CASTQLTGIPGEQYF. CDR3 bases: TGTGCCAGCACTCAACTAACAGGGATCCCGGGCGAGCAGTACTTC.

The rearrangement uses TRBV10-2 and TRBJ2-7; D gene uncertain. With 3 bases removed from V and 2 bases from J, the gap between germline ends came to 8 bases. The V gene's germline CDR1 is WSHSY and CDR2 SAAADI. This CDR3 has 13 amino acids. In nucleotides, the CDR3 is TGCGCCAGCAGTGACAAATTTCCCTACGAGCAGTACTTC. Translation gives CASSDKFPYEQYF.

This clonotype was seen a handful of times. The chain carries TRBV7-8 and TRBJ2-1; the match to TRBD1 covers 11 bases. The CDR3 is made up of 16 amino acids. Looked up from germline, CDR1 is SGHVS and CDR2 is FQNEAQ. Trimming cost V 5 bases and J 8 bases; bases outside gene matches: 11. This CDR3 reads CASSPRDRGVSDEQFF. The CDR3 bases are TGTGCCAGCAGCCCCCGGGACAGGGGGGTATCGGATGAGCAGTTCTTC.

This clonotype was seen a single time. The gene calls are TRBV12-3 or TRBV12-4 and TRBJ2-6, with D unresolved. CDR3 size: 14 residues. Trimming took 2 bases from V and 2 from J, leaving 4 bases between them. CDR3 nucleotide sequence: TGTGCCAGCAGTTTACGGACTGGGGCCAACGTCCTGACTTTC. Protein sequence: CASSLRTGANVLTF.

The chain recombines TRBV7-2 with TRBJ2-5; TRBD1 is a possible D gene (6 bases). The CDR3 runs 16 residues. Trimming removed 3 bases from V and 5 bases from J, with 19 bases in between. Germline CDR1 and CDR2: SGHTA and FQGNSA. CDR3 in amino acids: CASSLGMGHARETQYF. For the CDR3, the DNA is TGTGCCAGCAGCTTGGGGATGGGACATGCCCGCGAGACCCAGTACTTC.

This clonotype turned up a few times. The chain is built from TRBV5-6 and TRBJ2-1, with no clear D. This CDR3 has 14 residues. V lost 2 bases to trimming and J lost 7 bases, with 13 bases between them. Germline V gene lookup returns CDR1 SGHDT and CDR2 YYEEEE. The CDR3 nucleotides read TGTGCCAGCAGCTTTGTGGGCCCGCGGAATGAGCAGTTCTTC. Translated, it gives CASSFVGPRNEQFF.

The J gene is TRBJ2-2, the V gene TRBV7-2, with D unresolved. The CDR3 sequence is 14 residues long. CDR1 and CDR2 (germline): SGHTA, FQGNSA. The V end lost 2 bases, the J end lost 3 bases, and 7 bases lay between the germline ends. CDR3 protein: CASSLSSDTGELFF. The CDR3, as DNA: TGTGCCAGCAGCTTATCCAGCGACACCGGGGAGCTGTTTTTT.

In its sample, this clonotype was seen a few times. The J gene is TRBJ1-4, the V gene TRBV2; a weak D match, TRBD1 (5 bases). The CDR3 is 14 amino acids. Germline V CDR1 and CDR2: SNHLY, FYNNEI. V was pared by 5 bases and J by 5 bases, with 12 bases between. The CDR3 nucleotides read TGTGCCAGCAGTCTGTCCGAGGGGAATGAAAAACTGTTTTTT. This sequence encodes CASSLSEGNEKLFF.

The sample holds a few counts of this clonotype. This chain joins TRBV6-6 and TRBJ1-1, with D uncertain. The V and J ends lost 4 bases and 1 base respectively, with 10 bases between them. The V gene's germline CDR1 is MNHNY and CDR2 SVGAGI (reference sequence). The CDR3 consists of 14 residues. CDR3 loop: CASSLRLPNTEAFF. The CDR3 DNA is TGTGCCAGCAGTTTACGGTTGCCGAACACTGAAGCTTTCTTT.

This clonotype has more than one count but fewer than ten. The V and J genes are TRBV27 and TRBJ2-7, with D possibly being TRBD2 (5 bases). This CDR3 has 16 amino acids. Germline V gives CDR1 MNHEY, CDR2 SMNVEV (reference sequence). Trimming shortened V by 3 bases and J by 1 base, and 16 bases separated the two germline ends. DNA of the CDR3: TGTGCCAGCAGTTTTCCTAGCCAGGCTCCTTCCTACGAGCAGTACTTC. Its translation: CASSFPSQAPSYEQYF.

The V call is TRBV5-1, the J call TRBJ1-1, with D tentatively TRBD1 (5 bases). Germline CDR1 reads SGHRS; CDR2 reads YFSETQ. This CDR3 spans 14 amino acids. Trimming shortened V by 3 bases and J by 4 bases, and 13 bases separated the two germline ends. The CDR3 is CASSYSPGRTEAFF. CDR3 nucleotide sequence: TGCGCCAGCAGCTATTCCCCGGGACGCACTGAAGCTTTCTTT.

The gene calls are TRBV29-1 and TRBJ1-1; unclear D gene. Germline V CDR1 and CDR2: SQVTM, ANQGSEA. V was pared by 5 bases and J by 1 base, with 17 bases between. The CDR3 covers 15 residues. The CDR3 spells CSVPHLYKENTEAFF. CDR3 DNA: TGCAGCGTTCCGCACCTCTACAAGGAGAACACTGAAGCTTTCTTT.

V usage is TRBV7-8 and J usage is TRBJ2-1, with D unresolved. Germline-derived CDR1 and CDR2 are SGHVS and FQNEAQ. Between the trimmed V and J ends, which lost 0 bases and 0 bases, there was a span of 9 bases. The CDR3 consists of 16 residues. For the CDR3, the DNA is TGTGCCAGCAGCTTAGCCCGGGTGCGCTCCTACAATGAGCAGTTCTTC. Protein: CASSLARVRSYNEQFF.

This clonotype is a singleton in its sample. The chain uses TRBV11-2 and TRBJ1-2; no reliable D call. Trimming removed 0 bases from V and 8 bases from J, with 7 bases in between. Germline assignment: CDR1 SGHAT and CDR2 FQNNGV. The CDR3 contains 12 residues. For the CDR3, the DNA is TGTGCCAGCAGCTTAGATTCGTTCGGCTACACCTTC. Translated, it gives CASSLDSFGYTF.

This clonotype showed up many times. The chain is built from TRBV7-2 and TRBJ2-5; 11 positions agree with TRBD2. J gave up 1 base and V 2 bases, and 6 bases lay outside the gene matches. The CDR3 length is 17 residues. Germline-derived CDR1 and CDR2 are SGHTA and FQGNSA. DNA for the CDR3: TGTGCCAGCAGCTTATTAGCGGGAGGGGTGGGCCAAGAGACCCAGTACTTC. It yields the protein CASSLLAGGVGQETQYF. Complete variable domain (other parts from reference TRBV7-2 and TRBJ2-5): GAGVSQSPSNKVTEKGKDVELRCDPISGHTALYWYRQSLGQGLEFLIYFQGNSAPDKSGLPSDRFSAERTGGSVSTLTIQRTQQEDSAVYLCASSLLAGGVGQETQYFGPGTRLLVL.

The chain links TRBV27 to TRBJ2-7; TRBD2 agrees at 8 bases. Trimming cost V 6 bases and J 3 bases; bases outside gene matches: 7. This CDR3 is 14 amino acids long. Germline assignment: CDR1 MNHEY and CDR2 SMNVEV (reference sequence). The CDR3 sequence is CASRRAGEGYEQYF. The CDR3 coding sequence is TGTGCCAGCAGACGAGCGGGAGAAGGCTACGAGCAGTACTTC.

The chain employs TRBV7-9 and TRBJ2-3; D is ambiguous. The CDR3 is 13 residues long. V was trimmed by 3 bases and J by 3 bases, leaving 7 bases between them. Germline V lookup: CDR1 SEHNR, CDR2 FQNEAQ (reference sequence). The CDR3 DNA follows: TGTGCCAGCAGCTTCGGATTGACAGATACGCAGTATTTT. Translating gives CASSFGLTDTQYF.

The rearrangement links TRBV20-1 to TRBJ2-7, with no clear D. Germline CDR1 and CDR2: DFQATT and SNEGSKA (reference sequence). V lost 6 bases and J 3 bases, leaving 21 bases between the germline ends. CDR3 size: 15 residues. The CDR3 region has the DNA TGCAGTGCCGGACCGCTCCCCAACGGAGACTACGAGCAGTACTTC. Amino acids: CSAGPLPNGDYEQYF.

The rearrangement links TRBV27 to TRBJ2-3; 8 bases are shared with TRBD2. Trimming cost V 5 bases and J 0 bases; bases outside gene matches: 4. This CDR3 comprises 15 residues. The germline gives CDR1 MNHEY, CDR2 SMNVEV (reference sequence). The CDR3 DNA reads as TGTGCCAGCAGTCTGACTAGCGTAAGCACAGATACGCAGTATTTT. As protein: CASSLTSVSTDTQYF.

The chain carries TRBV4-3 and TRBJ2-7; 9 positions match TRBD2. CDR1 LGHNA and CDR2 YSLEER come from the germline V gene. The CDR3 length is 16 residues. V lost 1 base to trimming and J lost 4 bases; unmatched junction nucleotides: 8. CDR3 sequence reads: CASSQVNSGRRYEQYF. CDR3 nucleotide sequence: TGCGCCAGCAGCCAAGTAAATAGCGGGAGAAGGTACGAGCAGTACTTC.